This T cell receptor (beta chain) derives from a study of PD-1 blockade in classical Hodgkin lymphoma. Study-level results: Similar baseline diversity was found in complete responders and newly diagnosed patients. What caused the repertoire differences, perhaps disease activity or prior therapy, remains undefined.

The germline gives CDR1 SGHRS, CDR2 YFSETQ. CDR3 length: 13 residues. V lost 2 bases to trimming and J lost 6 bases, with 9 bases between them. Comments on this clone: Its specificity is unknown.

Assay used: immunoSEQ multiplex PCR; TCRdb lists only in-frame clones, some missing. In the table there are 30,000 or so clones, 80% to 90% of which are singletons. Time point in this sample: cycle 4 day 1 (C4D1), after five to seven weeks of nivolumab. Patients all relapsed after autologous stem cell transplantation, and there was variation in brentuximab vedotin exposure. Out of thawed PBMCs, magnetic negative selection purified CD4+ T cells. Patients had relapsed/refractory classical Hodgkin lymphoma with complete response, partial response or progressive disease as best response. J is TRBJ1-5 and V is TRBV5-1, with D maybe TRBD1 (5 bases). Specimen: CD4+ T cells from blood, collected before the fourth cycle of nivolumab. The clonotype comes from a human donor with classical Hodgkin lymphoma. The CDR3 sequence is CASSFGDGQPQHF. In DNA form, the CDR3 reads TGCGCCAGCAGCTTTGGGGACGGTCAGCCCCAGCATTTT.